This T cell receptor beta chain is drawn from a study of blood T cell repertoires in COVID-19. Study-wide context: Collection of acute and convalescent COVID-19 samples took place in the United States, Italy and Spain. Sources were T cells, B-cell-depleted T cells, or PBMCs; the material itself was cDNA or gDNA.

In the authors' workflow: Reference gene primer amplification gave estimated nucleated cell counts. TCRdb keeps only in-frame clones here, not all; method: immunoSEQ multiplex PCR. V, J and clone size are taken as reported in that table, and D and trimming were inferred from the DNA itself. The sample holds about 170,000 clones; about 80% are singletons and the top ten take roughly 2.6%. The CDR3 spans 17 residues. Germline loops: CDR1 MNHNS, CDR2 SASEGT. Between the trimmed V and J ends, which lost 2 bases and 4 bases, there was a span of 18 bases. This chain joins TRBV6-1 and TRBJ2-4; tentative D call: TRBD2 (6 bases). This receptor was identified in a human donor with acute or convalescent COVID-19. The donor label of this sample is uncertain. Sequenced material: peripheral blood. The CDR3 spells CASSERRGQLTKNIQYF. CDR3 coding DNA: TGTGCCAGCAGTGAAAGGCGGGGCCAACTCACTAAAAACATTCAGTACTTC.